Below are 2 T cell receptor beta chains sequenced from a single sample in a study of CD8 T cells in Susac syndrome (dated by TCRdb to between 2018 and 2021). Library generation was performed with the immunoSEQ multiplex PCR assay. RNA was extracted with the RNeasy kit and 0.5 to 1 ug was reverse transcribed using random hexamers. TCRdb took the public reads, trimmed them with fastp at Q25, ran MiXCR for clone calling and kept in-frame beta chains. Rows with one shared CDR3 protein collapse into an entry with the most common genes and DNA. The sample table holds over 120,000 distinct CDR3 sequences, of which 85% to 95% were seen once. 0.14% of the sample is taken by the ten largest. Sequencing was performed on CD4+ T cells from PBMCs. These TCRs come from a human donor with Susac syndrome.

V is TRBV7-3 and J is TRBJ1-2; no definite D call. The V end was cut by 4 bases, the J end by 5 bases, with 8 bases between. Germline-derived CDR1 and CDR2 are SGHTA and FQGTGA. The CDR3 extends over 12 amino acids. The CDR3 reads CASSSNGYGYTF. For the CDR3, the DNA is TGTGCCAGCAGCTCCAACGGTTATGGCTACACCTTC.

This chain joins TRBV4-1 and TRBJ2-1; D not resolved. V dropped 2 bases and J dropped 7 bases, with 9 bases sitting between them. CDR3 size: 13 residues. Germline assignment: CDR1 MGHRA and CDR2 YSYEKL. CDR3 in DNA: TGCGCCAGCAGCCAACAGGTGAGGAATGAGCAGTTCTTC. It codes for CASSQQVRNEQFF.